This TCR beta chain is from a study of PD-1 blockade in mismatch repair-deficient tumors (dated by TCRdb to the late 2010s). At the level of the whole study: Between late 2013 and September 2016, roughly 84 consecutive patients with over ten mismatch repair-deficient cancer types, all previously treated and progressing, were enrolled in the trial. Tumor-associated T cell clones in the peripheral blood of patients responding to PD-1 blockade were tracked using deep sequencing of TCR CDR3 regions. Results and caveats for the whole study, not just this receptor: Rapid expansion after pembrolizumab followed by contraction, generally before radiologic responses, was shown by tumor-resident clones, which were often undetectable in blood before treatment. Clonal expansion was elicited by three of the seven peptides, yielding over a hundred unique blood TCRs of which seven were also found in tumor, and every positive peptide was derived from frameshift mutations.

Libraries came from the immunoSEQ multiplex PCR assay. Concerning the study's data processing: A clone was classified as neoantigen-specific if the clone expanded significantly in response to the relevant peptide and did not expand significantly in response to any other peptide tested. TCRdb holds this immuneACCESS table with in-frame rearrangements only. Some clones are missing; in checked studies, unresolved V genes explain under half, and the rest has no known cause. V and J calls and clone size are given by that table; D and trimming were obtained from the DNA. The table for this sample lists approximately 15,000 clones; around 80% of them were counted only once. The biggest ten clones account for 10% to 11% of the sample. What the time point label conveys for this sample: 10-day in vitro stimulation with candidate neoantigen peptide 5. For every enrolled patient, mismatch repair deficiency was confirmed by either polymerase chain reaction or immunohistochemistry. TCR sequencing was performed for a few patients who responded to pembrolizumab therapy. Each of about 7 ELISpot-reactive candidate neoantigen peptides was used in a roughly 11-day in vitro stimulation prior to TCR sequencing. A control culture with no peptide was handled in the same way and served as the baseline for calculating clone fold changes. Pembrolizumab PD-1 blockade was prospectively tested in advanced mismatch repair-deficient cancers, regardless of tissue of origin, in the phase II trial.

Its CDR3 holds 12 amino acids, cysteine through phenylalanine. The sequence is cut down to CDR3 DNA, 36 bases in frame from base 1. The CDR1 and CDR2 encoded by the germline V gene (reference sequence) are MNHEY and SMNVEV. Trimming costs V 7 bases and J 12 bases, and their ends lie 18 bases apart. Note on this clone: Its specific antigen is unknown. Per-base quality was not reported, and no clone a single base away is much larger than it.

The sequencing used cells cultured in vitro, collected from a patient treated with pembrolizumab. This receptor was obtained from an adult with mismatch repair-deficient cancer. This receptor chain uses TRBV27 and TRBJ1-1; confidence is insufficient to name the D gene. The CDR3 has the sequence CASTGQAAVTFF. The bases are TGTGCCAGCACTGGCCAGGCCGCTGTCACTTTCTTT.